The 10 T cell receptor beta chains below were found in one sample sequenced in a study of blood T cell repertoires in COVID-19. Sequenced by immunoSEQ multiplex PCR; TCRdb stores in-frame clones only, minus some. Here the sample spans 450,000 or so clones, roughly nine tenths being singletons. Sequencing used peripheral blood. These receptors came from a man between 18 and 35 years old with COVID-19, enrolled during active disease.

This clone has just one count. The V gene is TRBV2, the J gene TRBJ1-5; D uncertain. V gave up 3 bases and J gave up 8 bases, with 11 bases separating them. This CDR3 has 13 amino acids. Per germline, CDR1 SNHLY and CDR2 FYNNEI. CDR3 coding DNA: TGTGCCAGCAGTGATCGGGTCGAAGAGCCCCAGCATTTT. This gives the protein CASSDRVEEPQHF.

Only one count was recorded for this clone. V gene TRBV21-1 combines with J gene TRBJ1-4. TRBV21-1 is marked as a pseudogene. The CDR3 totals 14 residues. CDR3 in amino acids: CASRKPGGNEKLFF. CDR3 bases: TGTGCCAGCAGAAAGCCGGGGGGTAATGAAAAACTGTTTTTT.

The gene calls are TRBV5-4 and TRBJ2-1; D perhaps matches TRBD2 (5 bases). With 3 bases removed from V and 2 bases from J, the gap between germline ends came to 15 bases. Germline CDR1 is SGHNT and CDR2 is YYREEE (reference sequence). The CDR3 covers 16 residues. The CDR3 loop is CASSYATSIAYNEQFF. CDR3 in DNA: TGTGCCAGCAGCTACGCAACTAGTATTGCCTACAATGAGCAGTTCTTC.

The chain carries TRBV5-1 and TRBJ2-1, with TRBD2 matching over 11 bases. After removal of 1 base from V and 14 bases from J, the junction contained 5 bases not matched to a gene. Germline CDR1 reads SGHRS; CDR2 reads YFSETQ. The CDR3 contains 13 residues. In DNA, the CDR3 is TGCGCCAGCAGCTTGACTAGCGGGAGCATTAAGTTCTTC. This sequence encodes CASSLTSGSIKFF.

The genes are TRBV6-5 and TRBJ1-1, with D unclear. Germline V CDR1 and CDR2: MNHEY, SVGAGI. The CDR3 is made up of 14 amino acids. V was clipped by 3 bases and J by 0 bases, with 8 bases between them. The CDR3 region is CASSYSSMNTEAFF. The CDR3 DNA is TGTGCCAGCAGTTATTCAAGCATGAACACTGAAGCTTTCTTT.

The sample holds a few counts of this clone. V usage is TRBV7-9 and J usage is TRBJ2-5; D may be TRBD1 (6 bases). Between the trimmed V and J ends, which lost 7 bases and 1 base, there was a span of 10 bases. Germline CDR1 SEHNR, CDR2 FQNEAQ (reference sequence). The CDR3 has 13 residues. The DNA of the CDR3 is TGTGCCAGCATCGCAGGGGTCCAAGAGACCCAGTACTTC. It codes for CASIAGVQETQYF. The full variable domain, with the rest looked up from reference TRBV7-9 and TRBJ2-5, is DTGVSQNPRHKITKRGQNVTFRCDPISEHNRLYWYRQTLGQGPEFLTYFQNEAQLEKSRLLSDRFSAERPKGSFSTLEIQRTEQGDSAMYLCASIAGVQETQYFGPGTRLLVL.

This chain joins TRBV28 and TRBJ2-7; a weak D match, TRBD1 (5 bases). Germline V gene lookup returns CDR1 MDHEN and CDR2 SYDVKM. This CDR3 has 13 amino acids. V was pared by 7 bases and J by 1 base, with 11 bases between. CDR3 protein: CASTSQGSYEQYF. Here the CDR3 DNA reads TGTGCCAGCACCTCCCAGGGATCCTACGAGCAGTACTTC.

CDR3 sequence: CSATGSYEQYF. The CDR3 DNA reads TGCAGTGCCACCGGTAGCTACGAGCAGTACTTC. This sequence joins TRBV20-1 and TRBJ2-7, with D uncertain. CDR1 DFQATT and CDR2 SNEGSKA come from the germline V gene (reference sequence). Trimming cost V 6 bases and J 3 bases, with 9 bases left between them. This CDR3 contains 11 residues.

V gene TRBV11-2 combines with J gene TRBJ1-3; no firm D call. Deletions cut 5 bases from V and 0 bases from J, with 11 bases between. The CDR3 runs 15 residues. Germline V gene sequence: CDR1 SGHAT, CDR2 FQNNGV. This chain's CDR3 is CASSPTSFSGNTIYF. For the CDR3, the DNA is TGTGCCAGCAGCCCTACGAGCTTCTCTGGAAACACCATATATTTT. The whole variable domain, filled in from reference TRBV11-2 and TRBJ1-3, reads EAGVAQSPRYKIIEKRQSVAFWCNPISGHATLYWYQQILGQGPKLLIQFQNNGVVDDSQLPKDRFSAERLKGVDSTLKIQPAKLEDSAVYLCASSPTSFSGNTIYFGEGSWLTVV.

The V and J genes are TRBV5-4 and TRBJ2-3; tentatively, D is TRBD2 (7 bases). The CDR3 is made up of 17 amino acids. Per the germline V gene, CDR1 is SGHNT and CDR2 is YYREEE (reference sequence). V was trimmed by 4 bases and J by 0 bases, leaving 18 bases between them. The CDR3 DNA is TGTGCCAGCAGCGAAGGAGGCGGGGGCCCTAGCACAGATACGCAGTATTTT. Protein: CASSEGGGGPSTDTQYF.